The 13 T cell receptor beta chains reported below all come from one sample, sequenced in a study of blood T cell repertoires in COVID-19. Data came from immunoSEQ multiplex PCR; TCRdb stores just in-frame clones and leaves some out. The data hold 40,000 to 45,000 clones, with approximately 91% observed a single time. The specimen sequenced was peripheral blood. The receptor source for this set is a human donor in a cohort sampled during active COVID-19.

CDR3 coding DNA: TGTGCCAGCAGCCGAGCCCGGGTCCTTTCTGGGGCCAACGTCCTGACTTTC. It is translated as CASSRARVLSGANVLTF. The chain couples TRBV7-8 to TRBJ2-6; D is undetermined. Germline values: CDR1 SGHVS, CDR2 FQNEAQ. V was cut by 5 bases and J by 1 base, with 15 bases left in between. This CDR3 has 17 amino acids.

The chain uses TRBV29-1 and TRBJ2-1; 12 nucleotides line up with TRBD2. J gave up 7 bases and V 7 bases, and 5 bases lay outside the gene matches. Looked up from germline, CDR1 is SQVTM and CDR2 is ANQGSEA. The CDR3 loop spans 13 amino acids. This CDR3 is CSAMTSGGNEQFF. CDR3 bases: TGCAGCGCAATGACTAGCGGGGGTAATGAGCAGTTCTTC.

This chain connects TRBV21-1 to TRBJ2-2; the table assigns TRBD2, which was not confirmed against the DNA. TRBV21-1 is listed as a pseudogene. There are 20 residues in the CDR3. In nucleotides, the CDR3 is TGTGCCAGCAGCAAAGGGAGGAGCGGGGGGACCCCCGCGAACACCGGGGAGCTGTTTTTT. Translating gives CASSKGRSGGTPANTGELFF.

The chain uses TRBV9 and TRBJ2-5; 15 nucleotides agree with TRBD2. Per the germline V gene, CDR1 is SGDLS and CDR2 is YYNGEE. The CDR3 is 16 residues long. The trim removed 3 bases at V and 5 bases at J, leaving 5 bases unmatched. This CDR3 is CASSAGTSGGRETQYF. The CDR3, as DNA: TGTGCCAGCAGCGCTGGGACTAGCGGGGGGAGGGAGACCCAGTACTTC.

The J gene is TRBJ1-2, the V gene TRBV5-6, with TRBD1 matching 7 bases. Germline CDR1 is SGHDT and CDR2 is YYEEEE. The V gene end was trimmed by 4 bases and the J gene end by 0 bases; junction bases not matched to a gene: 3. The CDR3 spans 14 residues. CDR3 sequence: CASSLGTANYGYTF. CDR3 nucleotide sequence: TGTGCCAGCAGCCTAGGGACAGCTAACTATGGCTACACCTTC.

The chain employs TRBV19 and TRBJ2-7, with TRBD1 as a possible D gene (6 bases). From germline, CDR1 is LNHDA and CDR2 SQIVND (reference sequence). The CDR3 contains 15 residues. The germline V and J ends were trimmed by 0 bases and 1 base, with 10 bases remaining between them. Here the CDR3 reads CASSIDQGRSYEQYF. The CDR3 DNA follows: TGTGCCAGTAGTATAGACCAGGGGCGATCCTACGAGCAGTACTTC.

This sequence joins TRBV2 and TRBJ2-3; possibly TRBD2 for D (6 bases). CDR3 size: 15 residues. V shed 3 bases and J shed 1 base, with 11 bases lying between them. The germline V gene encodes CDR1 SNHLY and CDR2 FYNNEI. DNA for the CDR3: TGTGCCAGCAGTGAGTCCGGCGGGGGCACAGATACGCAGTATTTT. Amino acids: CASSESGGGTDTQYF.

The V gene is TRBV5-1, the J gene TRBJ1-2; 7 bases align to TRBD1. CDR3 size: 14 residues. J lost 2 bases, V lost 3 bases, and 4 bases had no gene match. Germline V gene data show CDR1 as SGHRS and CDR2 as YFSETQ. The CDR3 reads CASSYTGVNYGYTF. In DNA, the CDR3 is TGCGCCAGCAGCTATACAGGGGTGAACTATGGCTACACCTTC.

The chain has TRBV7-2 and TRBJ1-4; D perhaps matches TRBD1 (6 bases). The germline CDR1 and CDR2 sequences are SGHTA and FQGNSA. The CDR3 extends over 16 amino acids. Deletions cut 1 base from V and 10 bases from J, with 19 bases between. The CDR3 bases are TGTGCCAGCAGCTTAGAAATCGGGCCCGGGGGGGCAAAACTGTTTTTT. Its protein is CASSLEIGPGGAKLFF.

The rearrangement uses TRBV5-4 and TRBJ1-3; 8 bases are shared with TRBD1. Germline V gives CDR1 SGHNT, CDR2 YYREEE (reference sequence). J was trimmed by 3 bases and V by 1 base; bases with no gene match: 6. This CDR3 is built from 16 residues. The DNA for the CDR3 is TGTGCCAGCAGCTTGAGTCAGGGGGCGTTTGGAAACACCATATATTTT. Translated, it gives CASSLSQGAFGNTIYF.

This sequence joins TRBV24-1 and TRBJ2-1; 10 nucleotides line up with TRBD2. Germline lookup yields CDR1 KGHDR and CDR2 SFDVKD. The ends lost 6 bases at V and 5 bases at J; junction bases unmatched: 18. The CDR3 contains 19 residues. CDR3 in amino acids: CATSPSGRANQVYHNEQFF. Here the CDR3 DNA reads TGTGCCACCAGTCCAAGCGGGAGGGCCAACCAGGTATACCACAATGAGCAGTTCTTC.

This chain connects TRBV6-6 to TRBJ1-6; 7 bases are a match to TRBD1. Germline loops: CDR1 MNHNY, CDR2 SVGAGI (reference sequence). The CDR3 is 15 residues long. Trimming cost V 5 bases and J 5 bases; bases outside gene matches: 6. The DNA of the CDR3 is TGTGCCAGCAGTCGGGGACAGCTCAATAATTCACCCCTCCACTTT. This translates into CASSRGQLNNSPLHF.

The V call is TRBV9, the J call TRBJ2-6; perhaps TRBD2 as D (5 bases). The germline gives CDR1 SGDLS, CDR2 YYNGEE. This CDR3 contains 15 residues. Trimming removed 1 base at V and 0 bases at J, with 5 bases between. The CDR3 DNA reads TGTGCCAGCAGCGTAAGCGGCTCTGGGGCCAACGTCCTGACTTTC. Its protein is CASSVSGSGANVLTF.